The source of this T cell receptor beta chain is a study of tumor and adjacent non-tumor tissue in lung cancer. In germline, CDR1 is LGHNA, CDR2 YSLEER. The V and J ends lost 6 bases and 1 base, in that order; junction bases with no gene match: 2. This CDR3 contains 14 residues. Ten or more counts support this clonotype. TCRbeta libraries were built with three rounds of nested PCR, modified from ARM-PCR. A single record per CDR3 protein comes from TCRdb applying MiXCR to the multiplex PCR reads. The repertoire consists of 81,000 or so distinct CDR3 sequences, with around 85% occurring once and the leading ten covering approximately 12%. This sample's RNA came from whole unsorted tissue.

The sample consisted of lung tumor tissue. This TCR was recovered from a woman aged 45-59 years with non-small cell lung cancer. The chain is built from TRBV4-3 and TRBJ1-4; 7 bases line up with TRBD1. CDR3 DNA: TGCGCCAGCAGTAGGGGGCGAACTAATGAAAAACTGTTTTTT. Encoded protein: CASSRGRTNEKLFF.